The 17 T cell receptor beta chains below all came from one sample that was sequenced in a study of OX40 agonist ivuxolimab in advanced cancers. The library came from the immunoSEQ multiplex PCR assay. What TCRdb holds here is the immuneACCESS table cut down to in-frame rearrangements. Part of the clones is not present; checked against another copy, under half of the missing clones reflect an unresolved V gene, and the others are unexplained. This sample gives tens of thousands of clones in total; about 91% of them show up just once. Of the sample, 1.1% is held by the ten largest clones. Sequenced material: CD4+ or CD8+ T cells sorted from blood, taken in a trial of the OX40 agonist ivuxolimab. The source of these receptors is an adult with an advanced solid tumor such as melanoma, head and neck, liver or kidney cancer.

This clone has a single count. The chain is built from TRBV6-1 and TRBJ2-5, with D possibly matching TRBD2 (5 bases). Germline-derived CDR1 and CDR2 are MNHNS and SASEGT. There are 13 residues in the CDR3. Deletions cut 4 bases from V and 5 bases from J, with 11 bases between. Here the CDR3 DNA reads TGTGCCAGCAGTGCCGGGATTAGGGAGACCCAGTACTTC. This encodes CASSAGIRETQYF.

The rearrangement uses TRBV15 and TRBJ1-2; D possibly corresponds to TRBD1 (6 bases). Germline values: CDR1 LNHNV, CDR2 YYDKDF (reference sequence). The CDR3 is made up of 14 amino acids. Trimming took 0 bases from V and 8 from J, leaving 13 bases between them. CDR3 in DNA: TGTGCCACCAGCAGAGAAACAGGGATGGGGGGCTACACCTTC. As protein: CATSRETGMGGYTF.

The V gene is TRBV7-9, the J gene TRBJ2-2; 11 nucleotides align to TRBD2. Looked up from germline, CDR1 is SEHNR and CDR2 is FQNEAQ (reference sequence). Unmatched junction bases numbered 3, after V lost 2 bases and J lost 1 base. This CDR3 is built from 17 residues. The CDR3 bases are TGTGCCAGCAGCTTAAAAGGGACTAGCGGGAACACCGGGGAGCTGTTTTTT. Its translation is CASSLKGTSGNTGELFF.

V usage is TRBV5-1 and J usage is TRBJ1-6, with D tentatively TRBD1 (6 bases). Germline lookup yields CDR1 SGHRS and CDR2 YFSETQ. The CDR3 length is 16 residues. Trimming left V 1 base short and J 6 bases short, with 14 bases between. The CDR3: CASSLRVGRGNSPLHF. The CDR3 bases are TGCGCCAGCAGCTTGCGGGTGGGCAGGGGTAATTCACCCCTCCACTTT.

This rearrangement joins TRBV6-5 to TRBJ1-1, with D possibly matching TRBD1 (5 bases). The CDR3 is 11 residues long. Germline assignment: CDR1 MNHEY and CDR2 SVGAGI. Trimming removed 7 bases at V and 4 bases at J, with 7 bases between. CDR3 in amino acids: CASKGTTEAFF. The CDR3 bases are TGTGCCAGCAAGGGGACCACTGAAGCTTTCTTT.

J is TRBJ1-2 and V is TRBV28, with D possibly TRBD1 on 5 matching bases. V lost 3 bases, J lost 5 bases, and 13 bases lay in between. Germline values: CDR1 MDHEN, CDR2 SYDVKM. The CDR3 consists of 14 residues. CDR3 in amino acids: CASSFGAMGYGYTF. The CDR3 DNA sequence: TGTGCCAGCAGTTTTGGGGCAATGGGGTATGGCTACACCTTC.

The rearrangement uses TRBV19 and TRBJ1-5, with D hard to call. CDR3 length: 14 residues. CDR1 and CDR2 from the germline V gene are LNHDA and SQIVND (reference sequence). The V end was cut by 1 base, the J end by 7 bases, with 11 bases between. The CDR3 loop reads CASSIARARQPQHF. Here the CDR3 DNA reads TGTGCCAGTAGTATAGCCCGGGCTCGGCAGCCCCAGCATTTT.

V gene TRBV15 combines with J gene TRBJ1-4, with TRBD1 as a possible D gene (5 bases). In germline, CDR1 is LNHNV, CDR2 YYDKDF (reference sequence). The length of the CDR3 is 13 residues. V was trimmed by 9 bases and J by 0 bases, leaving 8 bases between them. CDR3 bases: TGTGCCACTTCGACAGCAACTAATGAAAAACTGTTTTTT. Protein sequence: CATSTATNEKLFF.

The chain links TRBV6-5 to TRBJ2-7; TRBD1 matches 8 bases. With 5 bases clipped from V and 5 bases from J, the junction kept 11 bases outside the gene matches. This CDR3 has 15 amino acids. Germline V lookup: CDR1 MNHEY, CDR2 SVGAGI. The CDR3, as DNA: TGTGCCAGCAGTGGATACGACAGGGGCAAGGACGAGCAGTACTTC. Translated, it gives CASSGYDRGKDEQYF.

This chain uses TRBV9 with TRBJ1-1; no clear D gene. The V and J ends lost 4 bases and 4 bases respectively, with 14 bases between them. This CDR3 region has 14 residues. The germline V gene has CDR1 SGDLS and CDR2 YYNGEE. In DNA, the CDR3 is TGTGCCAGCAGCACCGGACCGTGGACCACTGAAGCTTTCTTT. It yields the protein CASSTGPWTTEAFF.

This clone was seen just once. The chain has TRBV6-6 and TRBJ2-7, with unresolved D. The V end was cut by 2 bases, the J end by 7 bases, with 9 bases between. Germline CDR1 MNHNY, CDR2 SVGAGI (reference sequence). This CDR3 is 12 amino acids long. The CDR3 sequence: CASSYGLGEQYF. CDR3 DNA: TGTGCCAGCAGTTACGGCTTGGGGGAGCAGTACTTC.

The chain combines TRBV7-9 with TRBJ2-5; 7 positions agree with TRBD1. The CDR3 has 12 residues. Germline loops: CDR1 SEHNR, CDR2 FQNEAQ (reference sequence). The V segment lost 7 bases and the J segment 4 bases; nucleotides outside the gene matches: 3. Here the CDR3 reads CASTPGGETQYF. CDR3 DNA sequence: TGTGCCAGCACCCCAGGGGGAGAGACCCAGTACTTC. The full variable domain, its missing parts supplied by reference TRBV7-9 and TRBJ2-5, is DTGVSQNPRHKITKRGQNVTFRCDPISEHNRLYWYRQTLGQGPEFLTYFQNEAQLEKSRLLSDRFSAERPKGSFSTLEIQRTEQGDSAMYLCASTPGGETQYFGPGTRLLVL.

The V gene is TRBV29-1, the J gene TRBJ1-1; possibly TRBD1 for D (6 bases). V was clipped by 6 bases and J by 1 base, with 15 bases between them. This CDR3 comprises 14 residues. CDR1 is SQVTM, CDR2 ANQGSEA, per germline. The CDR3 loop is CSVSPGGPNTEAFF. The CDR3 region has the DNA TGCAGCGTCTCCCCCGGGGGCCCGAACACTGAAGCTTTCTTT.

The CDR3 protein is CASSVAPARGEQYF. For the CDR3, the DNA is TGTGCCAGCAGCGTAGCTCCGGCCCGAGGCGAGCAGTACTTC. V and J are TRBV9 and TRBJ2-7; D gene ambiguous. V lost 0 bases to trimming and J lost 6 bases, with 13 bases between them. The CDR3 totals 14 residues. Germline CDR1 and CDR2: SGDLS and YYNGEE.

A single count supports this clone. The V gene is TRBV7-9, the J gene TRBJ2-1; perhaps TRBD2 as D (5 bases). The germline CDR1 and CDR2 sequences are SEHNR and FQNEAQ (reference sequence). The CDR3 extends over 15 amino acids. V dropped 1 base and J dropped 5 bases, with 12 bases sitting between them. CDR3 bases: TGTGCCAGCAGCTTAGGTTCTAGCAGAGACAATGAGCAGTTCTTC. It is translated as CASSLGSSRDNEQFF. The full variable domain, rest sourced from reference TRBV7-9 and TRBJ2-1, is DTGVSQNPRHKITKRGQNVTFRCDPISEHNRLYWYRQTLGQGPEFLTYFQNEAQLEKSRLLSDRFSAERPKGSFSTLEIQRTEQGDSAMYLCASSLGSSRDNEQFFGPGTRLTVL.

The chain is built from TRBV28 and TRBJ1-2; D unresolved. Between the trimmed V and J ends, which lost 3 bases and 3 bases, there was a span of 5 bases. Germline assignment: CDR1 MDHEN and CDR2 SYDVKM. The CDR3 is 12 residues long. Here the CDR3 reads CASSFQYYGYTF. For the CDR3, the DNA is TGTGCCAGCAGTTTCCAGTACTATGGCTACACCTTC.

The DNA for the CDR3 is TGTGCCAGCAGCTTAAAGGAGACCCAGTACTTC. It yields the protein CASSLKETQYF. The chain combines TRBV7-9 with TRBJ2-5; D call uncertain. Per germline, CDR1 SEHNR and CDR2 FQNEAQ (reference sequence). Trimming removed 2 bases from V and 5 bases from J, with 3 bases in between. The CDR3 is 11 residues long.